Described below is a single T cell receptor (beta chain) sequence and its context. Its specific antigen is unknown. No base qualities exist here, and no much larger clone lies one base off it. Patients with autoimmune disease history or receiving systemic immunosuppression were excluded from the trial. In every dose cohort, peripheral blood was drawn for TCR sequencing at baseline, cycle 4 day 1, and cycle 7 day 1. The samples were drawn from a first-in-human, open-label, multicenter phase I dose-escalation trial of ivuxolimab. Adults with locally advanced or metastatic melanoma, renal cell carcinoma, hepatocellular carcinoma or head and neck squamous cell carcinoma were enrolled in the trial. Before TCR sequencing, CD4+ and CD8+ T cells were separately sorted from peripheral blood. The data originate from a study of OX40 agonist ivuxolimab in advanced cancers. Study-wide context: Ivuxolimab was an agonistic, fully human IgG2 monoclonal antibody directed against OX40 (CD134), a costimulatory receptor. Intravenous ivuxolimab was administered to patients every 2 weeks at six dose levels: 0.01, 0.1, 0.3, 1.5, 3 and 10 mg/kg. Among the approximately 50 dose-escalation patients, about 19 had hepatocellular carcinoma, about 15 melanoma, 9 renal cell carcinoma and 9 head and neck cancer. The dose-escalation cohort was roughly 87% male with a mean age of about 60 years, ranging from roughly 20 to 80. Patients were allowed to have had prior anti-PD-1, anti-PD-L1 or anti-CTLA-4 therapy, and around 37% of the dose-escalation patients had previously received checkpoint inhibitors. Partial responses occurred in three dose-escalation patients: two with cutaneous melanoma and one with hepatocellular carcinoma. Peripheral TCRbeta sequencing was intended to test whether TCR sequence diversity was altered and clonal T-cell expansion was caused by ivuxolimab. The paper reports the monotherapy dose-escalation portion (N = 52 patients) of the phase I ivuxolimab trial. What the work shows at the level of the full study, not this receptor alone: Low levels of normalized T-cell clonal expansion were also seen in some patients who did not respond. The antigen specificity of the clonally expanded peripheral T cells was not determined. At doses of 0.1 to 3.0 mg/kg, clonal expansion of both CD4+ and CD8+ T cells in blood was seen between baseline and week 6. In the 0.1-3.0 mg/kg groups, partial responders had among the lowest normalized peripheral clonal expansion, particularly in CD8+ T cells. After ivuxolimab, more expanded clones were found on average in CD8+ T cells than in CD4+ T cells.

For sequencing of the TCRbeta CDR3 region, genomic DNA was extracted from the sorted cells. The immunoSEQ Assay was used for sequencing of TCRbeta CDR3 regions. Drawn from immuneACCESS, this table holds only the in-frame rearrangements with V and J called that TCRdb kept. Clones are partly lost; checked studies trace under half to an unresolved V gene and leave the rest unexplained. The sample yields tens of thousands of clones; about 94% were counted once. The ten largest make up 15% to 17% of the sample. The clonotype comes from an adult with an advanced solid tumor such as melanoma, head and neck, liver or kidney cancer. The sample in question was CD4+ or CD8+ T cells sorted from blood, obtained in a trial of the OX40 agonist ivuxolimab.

This receptor carries the CDR3 CATTGSRSSYNEQFF. The sequence in DNA is TGTGCCACCACGGGGAGCCGGAGCTCCTACAATGAGCAGTTCTTC. The receptor chain draws on TRBV15 and TRBJ2-1; the D gene is perhaps TRBD2, on 5 matching bases. Including the terminal cysteine and phenylalanine, the CDR3 comprises 15 residues. The retained sequence is limited to the CDR3, 45 bases, with the frame set at the first base. According to the germline V gene (reference sequence), CDR1 reads LNHNV and CDR2 reads YYDKDF. The germline ends are 13 bases apart after V is trimmed by 7 bases and J by 0 bases.